Following are 20 T cell receptor beta chains from one sample sequenced in a study of cytomegalovirus exposure and HLA in healthy donors. Researchers ran the PCR with 60 Vbeta and 13 Jbeta primers. Clones were read by immunoSEQ multiplex PCR, and TCRdb kept only the in-frame ones, dropping some. The sample lists about 110,000 clones, about four fifths occurring once. The sequenced sample consisted of PBMCs. These receptor sequences come from a woman aged 50 to 65 in good health and CMV-seropositive.

Details on this clone: At one boundary the junction diverges from the germline segment, which might be a read error. The chain recombines TRBV7-9 with TRBJ2-7, with TRBD2 as a possible D gene (5 bases). Per germline, CDR1 SEHNR and CDR2 FQNEAQ (reference sequence). This CDR3 comprises 16 residues. This CDR3 reads CSSSLDVAGISYEQYF. The CDR3 coding sequence is TGTTCCAGCAGCTTAGACGTTGCCGGGATTTCCTACGAGCAGTACTTC. Supplemented by reference TRBV7-9 and TRBJ2-7, the full variable domain reads DTGVSQNPRHKITKRGQNVTFRCDPISEHNRLYWYRQTLGQGPEFLTYFQNEAQLEKSRLLSDRFSAERPKGSFSTLEIQRTEQGDSAMYLCSSSLDVAGISYEQYFGPGTRLTVT.

The CDR3 DNA sequence: TGTGCCAGCAGTTTATCGAGTTACACCGGGGAGCTGTTTTTT. Translation: CASSLSSYTGELFF. V usage is TRBV27 and J usage is TRBJ2-2; D unclear. The V gene's germline CDR1 is MNHEY and CDR2 SMNVEV (reference sequence). The CDR3 is 14 amino acids. V was cut by 0 bases and J by 3 bases, with 5 bases left in between.

V usage is TRBV6-6 and J usage is TRBJ2-3; maybe TRBD2 (5 bases). The V gene lost 11 bases and the J gene lost 3 bases, with 15 bases spanning the gap. Germline loops: CDR1 MNHNY, CDR2 SVGAGI (reference sequence). This CDR3 contains 13 residues. The CDR3 bases are TGTGCCTTCGGCGGAGGTAGGACAGATACGCAGTATTTT. Encoded protein: CAFGGGRTDTQYF.

CDR3 bases: TGTGCCTACCAAACGCAGGGTGTCATCGTAAAACTGTTTTTT. It encodes CAYQTQGVIVKLFF. J is TRBJ1-4 and V is TRBV30; TRBD1 might be the D (5 bases). Germline lookup yields CDR1 GTSNPN and CDR2 SVGIG (reference sequence). This CDR3 is 14 amino acids long. V was pared by 7 bases and J by 10 bases, with 22 bases between.

CDR3 region: CASSIEPLGLAVLYEQFF. For the CDR3, the DNA is TGCGCCAGCAGCATCGAACCCCTGGGACTAGCGGTCCTCTATGAGCAGTTCTTC. The gene calls are TRBV5-1 and TRBJ2-1, with TRBD2 matching 11 bases. The V gene's germline CDR1 is SGHRS and CDR2 YFSETQ. V shed 4 bases and J 8 bases; nucleotides not matched to a gene: 17. The CDR3 consists of 18 residues. Looking up the rest from reference TRBV5-1 and TRBJ2-1 gives the full variable domain: KAGVTQTPRYLIKTRGQQVTLSCSPISGHRSVSWYQQTPGQGLQFLFEYFSETQRNKGNFPGRFSGRQFSNSRSEMNVSTLELGDSALYLCASSIEPLGLAVLYEQFFGPGTRLTVL.

CDR3: CASSQDDPTGSSYEQYF. The CDR3 nucleotides are TGTGCCAGCAGCCAAGATGACCCGACAGGGTCCTCCTACGAGCAGTACTTC. This rearrangement joins TRBV14 to TRBJ2-7; 7 bases fit TRBD1. The CDR3 is 17 residues long. Germline V lookup: CDR1 SGHDN, CDR2 FVKESK. Trimming at V came to 0 bases and at J to 0 bases, leaving 8 bases not matched to a gene.

The genes are TRBV9 and TRBJ2-2; 10 nucleotides align to TRBD1. CDR3 length: 15 residues. Germline V gene sequence: CDR1 SGDLS, CDR2 YYNGEE. The trim removed 4 bases at V and 6 bases at J, leaving 6 bases unmatched. CDR3 residues: CASSPRGTGAGELFF. CDR3 bases: TGTGCCAGCAGCCCCCGCGGGACAGGGGCCGGGGAGCTGTTTTTT.

The chain recombines TRBV6-5 with TRBJ2-7; possibly TRBD2 for D (8 bases). V was pared by 5 bases and J by 4 bases, with 15 bases between. Germline loops: CDR1 MNHEY, CDR2 SVGAGI. The CDR3 runs to 14 residues. CDR3 sequence reads: CASSTREGAYEQYF. In DNA form, the CDR3 reads TGTGCCAGCAGTACCCGGGAGGGGGCTTACGAGCAGTACTTC.

The chain joins TRBV10-3 to TRBJ1-2; TRBD1 matches at 9 bases. The trim removed 3 bases at V and 2 bases at J, leaving 4 bases unmatched. The CDR3 extends over 15 amino acids. CDR1 and CDR2 (germline): ENHRY, SYGVKD. This CDR3 reads CAISEAGTGNYGYTF. The CDR3, as DNA: TGTGCCATCAGTGAAGCCGGGACAGGGAACTATGGCTACACCTTC.

The chain combines TRBV30 with TRBJ1-5; D call uncertain. Trimming removed 0 bases at V and 2 bases at J, with 5 bases between. The CDR3 spans 13 residues. Germline V CDR1 and CDR2: GTSNPN, SVGIG (reference sequence). CDR3 amino acids: CAWSVLGNQPQHF. In DNA, the CDR3 is TGTGCCTGGAGTGTACTGGGCAATCAGCCCCAGCATTTT. The entire variable domain, with the rest obtained from reference TRBV30 and TRBJ1-5, is as follows: SQTIHQWPATLVQPVGSPLSLECTVEGTSNPNLYWYRQAAGRGLQLLFYSVGIGQISSEVPQNLSASRPQDRQFILSSKKLLLSDSGFYLCAWSVLGNQPQHFGDGTRLSIL.

J is TRBJ1-2 and V is TRBV6-1; 10 bases match TRBD1. This CDR3 comprises 15 residues. The junction had 2 bases not matched to a gene; V was cut back by 0 bases and J by 4 bases. Germline-derived CDR1 and CDR2 are MNHNS and SASEGT. CDR3 DNA: TGTGCCAGCAGTGAAGCTGGGACAGGGGTCTATGGCTACACCTTC. Its translation is CASSEAGTGVYGYTF.

The chain uses TRBV13 and TRBJ1-1; D not certain. Looked up from germline, CDR1 is PRHDT and CDR2 is FYEKMQ (reference sequence). Trimming pared 1 base from V and 6 bases from J, leaving 6 bases between. The CDR3 has 12 residues. DNA of the CDR3: TGTGCCAGCAGCTTAGCCCCGTCTGAAGCTTTCTTT. This encodes CASSLAPSEAFF.

This sequence joins TRBV28 and TRBJ1-1; 7 positions match TRBD1. Germline V gene data show CDR1 as MDHEN and CDR2 as SYDVKM. V shed 1 base, J shed 10 bases, and the junction held 3 bases outside the gene matches. This CDR3 spans 12 amino acids. CDR3 amino acids: CASSLYQGGAFF. CDR3 sequence (DNA): TGTGCCAGCAGTTTATATCAGGGGGGAGCTTTCTTT.

The chain couples TRBV2 to TRBJ1-2; D is uncertain. V dropped 4 bases and J dropped 0 bases, with 6 bases sitting between them. Germline V gene data show CDR1 as SNHLY and CDR2 as FYNNEI. The CDR3 extends over 13 amino acids. DNA of the CDR3: TGTGCCAGCAGTGTCGAGCCTAACTATGGCTACACCTTC. Amino acid sequence: CASSVEPNYGYTF.

In its sample, this clone was seen once. The chain has TRBV29-1 and TRBJ2-3; 7 nucleotides align to TRBD1. Germline V CDR1 and CDR2: SQVTM, ANQGSEA. V shed 5 bases and J 3 bases; nucleotides not matched to a gene: 8. The CDR3 length is 14 residues. The CDR3 DNA follows: TGCAGCGTTCACAGGGGTTGGAAGACAGATACGCAGTATTTT. Protein sequence: CSVHRGWKTDTQYF.

V gene TRBV7-9 combines with J gene TRBJ1-1; D is ambiguous. Looked up from germline, CDR1 is SEHNR and CDR2 is FQNEAQ (reference sequence). The CDR3 runs 12 residues. V was shortened by 5 bases and J by 3 bases, with 7 bases between the two germline ends. The CDR3 is CASSPRDTEAFF. DNA for the CDR3: TGTGCCAGCAGCCCCCGGGACACTGAAGCTTTCTTT. Full variable domain (rest looked up from reference TRBV7-9 and TRBJ1-1): DTGVSQNPRHKITKRGQNVTFRCDPISEHNRLYWYRQTLGQGPEFLTYFQNEAQLEKSRLLSDRFSAERPKGSFSTLEIQRTEQGDSAMYLCASSPRDTEAFFGQGTRLTVV.

The gene calls are TRBV4-3 and TRBJ1-3; TRBD1 agrees at 9 bases. V lost 0 bases, J lost 3 bases, and 9 bases stayed unmatched. The germline CDR1 and CDR2 sequences are LGHNA and YSLEER. The CDR3 is 18 residues long. The CDR3 bases are TGCGCCAGCAGCCAAGATCTTAACAGGGGGCTTTTTGGAAACACCATATATTTT. It yields the protein CASSQDLNRGLFGNTIYF.

This clone appeared a single time. The gene calls are TRBV15 and TRBJ1-2, with 7 bases identical to TRBD1. The CDR3 is 14 amino acids. Germline V gene sequence: CDR1 LNHNV, CDR2 YYDKDF (reference sequence). Trimming removed 7 bases from V and 5 bases from J; junction bases left unmatched: 10. The CDR3 DNA sequence: TGTGCCACCAAGTTTACAGGGGTAGAGTATGGCTACACCTTC. Its translation: CATKFTGVEYGYTF.

This clone was picked up one time. The chain couples TRBV5-5 to TRBJ2-7; tentative D call: TRBD2 (5 bases). From germline, CDR1 is SGHKS and CDR2 YYEKEE (reference sequence). CDR3 size: 15 residues. The ends were cut back, 2 bases at V and 0 bases at J, with 12 bases in the middle. The CDR3 DNA reads TGTGCCAGCAGCTTAGGACTTCTTAGCTCCTACGAGCAGTACTTC. Residues: CASSLGLLSSYEQYF.

J is TRBJ2-3 and V is TRBV30; 7 bases align to TRBD1. The germline CDR1 and CDR2 sequences are GTSNPN and SVGIG (reference sequence). The V gene end was trimmed by 1 base and the J gene end by 4 bases; junction bases not matched to a gene: 8. The length of the CDR3 is 15 residues. The CDR3, as DNA: TGTGCCTGGAGTGGACAGGGTTCGCGAGCAGATACGCAGTATTTT. Protein: CAWSGQGSRADTQYF.